This T cell receptor (beta chain) was sequenced for a study of blood T cell repertoires in COVID-19. Study information: T cells, B-cell-depleted T cells, or PBMCs provided the cDNA or gDNA that served as material.

Libraries were prepared by immunoSEQ multiplex PCR; TCRdb keeps only in-frame clonotypes and omits some of them. The repertoire holds 250,000 or so clones, about 90% seen once, with 0.95% to 1.5% in the top ten. The CDR3 has 17 amino acids. V lost 0 bases, J lost 3 bases, and 8 bases stayed unmatched. The germline gives CDR1 LGHNT, CDR2 FRNRAP. Participant age was roughly 18 to 90 years, and participants resided in roughly 24 US areas. Cohort assignment relied on participant-reported clinical history. Sequenced input: PBMCs or T cells enriched from blood (not recorded which). The chain has TRBV12-5 and TRBJ1-5, with 7 bases matching TRBD1. This receptor was obtained from a human donor in a cohort exposed to, infected with or recovered from COVID-19 (not recorded which). The donor label of this sample is uncertain. CDR3 nucleotides: TGTGCTAGTGGTTTGGTACTAACAGGGGACTTCAATCAGCCCCAGCATTTT. As protein: CASGLVLTGDFNQPQHF. Full variable domain (rest looked up from reference TRBV12-5 and TRBJ1-5): DARVTQTPRHKVTEMGQEVTMRCQPILGHNTVFWYRQTMMQGLELLAYFRNRAPLDDSGMPKDRFSAEMPDATLATLKIQPSEPRDSAVYFCASGLVLTGDFNQPQHFGDGTRLSIL.